This T cell receptor (beta chain) was captured by sequencing in a study of response to subunit inactivated influenza vaccine. TCRdb fed the RT-PCR reads into MiXCR, producing one record per CDR3 protein. The data show more than 450,000 distinct CDR3 sequences, 7.5% to 8.5% seen once. CDR1 LGHDT and CDR2 YNNKEL come from the germline V gene (reference sequence). This CDR3 is 14 amino acids long. V was pared by 0 bases and J by 3 bases, with 8 bases between. There are many counts of this clonotype. Its antigen is currently unknown. Study-wide findings and caveats: That few new T cells are recruited by each seasonal influenza vaccination was the authors' suggestion.

This specimen was PBMCs from blood, taken roughly 24 months after vaccination. This sequence was found in a man between 50 and 75 years old who received an inactivated influenza vaccine. The V call is TRBV3-1, the J call TRBJ2-5; D is uncertain. CDR3 coding DNA: TGTGCCAGCAGCCAAGATACGAGTAAAGAGACCCAGTACTTC. Its protein product is CASSQDTSKETQYF.